A selection of T cell receptor beta chains follows, all from one sample in a study of cytomegalovirus exposure and HLA in healthy donors. Data came from immunoSEQ multiplex PCR; TCRdb stores just in-frame clones and leaves some out. There are under 250,000 clones in the sample; roughly 83% occur only once, and roughly 5.5% lies in the top ten. Sample: PBMCs. The source of these receptors is a woman younger than 30 in good health and CMV-seronegative. Each CDR3 is given without its conserved first and last residue. Each record gives: J gene, V gene, CDR3 protein.

j_gene: TRBJ1-2
v_gene: TRBV18
CDR3aa: ASSPRQGVYGYT

j_gene: TRBJ2-7
v_gene: TRBV6-1
CDR3aa: ASTPSGGSSYEQY

j_gene: TRBJ2-5
v_gene: TRBV5-1
CDR3aa: ASSLVGGQETQY

j_gene: TRBJ2-3
v_gene: TRBV19
CDR3aa: ASSNSGTYWDTQY

j_gene: TRBJ2-7
v_gene: TRBV27
CDR3aa: ASSPTPSARGPYEQY

j_gene: TRBJ1-2
v_gene: TRBV9
CDR3aa: ASSVARTGVYGYT

j_gene: TRBJ1-4
v_gene: TRBV5-1
CDR3aa: ASSPGQESTNEKLF

j_gene: TRBJ2-2
v_gene: TRBV5-1
CDR3aa: ASSFLQGNAGELF

j_gene: TRBJ1-6
v_gene: TRBV2
CDR3aa: ASSWDRTISPLH

j_gene: TRBJ1-1
v_gene: TRBV13
CDR3aa: ASSLGSGDTEAF

j_gene: TRBJ1-6
v_gene: TRBV7-3
CDR3aa: ASSLTGDYNSPLH

j_gene: TRBJ2-3
v_gene: TRBV28
CDR3aa: ASRDWRGITDTQY

j_gene: TRBJ1-1
v_gene: TRBV5-8
CDR3aa: ASSLDGDGTEAF

j_gene: TRBJ2-5
v_gene: TRBV5-6
CDR3aa: ASSLRPQEETQY

j_gene: TRBJ1-2
v_gene: TRBV6-1
CDR3aa: ASSARQHGYT

j_gene: TRBJ1-4
v_gene: TRBV30
CDR3aa: AWSVRVGLREKLF

j_gene: TRBJ1-2
v_gene: TRBV5-5
CDR3aa: ASSWLPVNYGYT

j_gene: TRBJ1-1
v_gene: TRBV9
CDR3aa: ASSVGSWTEAF

j_gene: TRBJ2-2
v_gene: TRBV5-1
CDR3aa: ASSLVGGASGGFAGELF

j_gene: TRBJ2-5
v_gene: TRBV15
CDR3aa: ATSSLGQPETQY

j_gene: TRBJ2-7
v_gene: TRBV5-4
CDR3aa: ASSLGLAGNYEQY

j_gene: TRBJ2-2
v_gene: TRBV5-5
CDR3aa: ASSLELAGTNTGELF

j_gene: TRBJ1-5
v_gene: TRBV12-5
CDR3aa: ASLGPQPPFPRNQPQH

j_gene: TRBJ1-3
v_gene: TRBV19
CDR3aa: ASSDYRRNSGNTIY

j_gene: TRBJ1-2
v_gene: TRBV27
CDR3aa: ASRDRPNYGYT

j_gene: TRBJ1-4
v_gene: TRBV6-1
CDR3aa: ASSSGGLNEKLF

j_gene: TRBJ2-7
v_gene: TRBV5-1
CDR3aa: ASSFRDQSAGFTYEQY